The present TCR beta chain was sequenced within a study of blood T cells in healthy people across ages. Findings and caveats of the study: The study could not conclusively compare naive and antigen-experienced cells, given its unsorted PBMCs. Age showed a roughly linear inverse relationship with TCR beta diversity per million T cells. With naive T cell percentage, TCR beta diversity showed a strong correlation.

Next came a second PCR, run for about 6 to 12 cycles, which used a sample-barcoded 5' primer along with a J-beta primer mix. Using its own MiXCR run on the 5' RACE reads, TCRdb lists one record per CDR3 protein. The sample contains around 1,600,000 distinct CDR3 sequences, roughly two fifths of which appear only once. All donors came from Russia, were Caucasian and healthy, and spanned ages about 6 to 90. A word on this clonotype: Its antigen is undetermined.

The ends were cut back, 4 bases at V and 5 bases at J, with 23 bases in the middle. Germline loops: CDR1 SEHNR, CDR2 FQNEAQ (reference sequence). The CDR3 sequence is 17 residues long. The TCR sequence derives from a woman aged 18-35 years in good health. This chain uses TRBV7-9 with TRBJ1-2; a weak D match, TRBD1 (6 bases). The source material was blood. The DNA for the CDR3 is TGTGCCAGCAGCTCATTACCATGGGACACGACAGCGTATGGCTACACCTTC. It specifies CASSSLPWDTTAYGYTF.